This T cell receptor (beta chain) came from a study of Tregs in tolerant kidney transplant recipients. General study findings and limits: Tregs expanded with activated donor B cells seemed most donor-specific. Validation in larger populations is needed because few patients were studied.

Points on this clone: Its antigen is unknown.

TCRdb's table, derived via immunoSEQ multiplex PCR, lists solely in-frame clones and lacks some. The sample includes under 20,000 clones, 75% to 85% of them seen just once. Unstimulated regulatory T cells (CD4+CD25+CD127-), CD4+CD25- non-regulatory cells, CD4 and CD8 cells were FACS-sorted from thawed PBMCs. Before regulatory T cell sorting, thawed PBMCs rested overnight at 37°C in around 200 IU/ml IL-2. V dropped 2 bases and J dropped 4; count of bases not matched to a gene: 7. The CDR3 consists of 15 residues. The sample was Tregs from blood. This TCR was recovered from a human donor in good health. V usage is TRBV23-1 and J usage is TRBJ1-2, with 7 bases lining up with TRBD1. TRBV23-1 is labeled an ORF, and its function is uncertain. CDR3: CASSQIRGGSYGYTF. The CDR3 nucleotides are TGCGCCAGCAGTCAAATCAGGGGGGGGTCCTATGGCTACACCTTC.